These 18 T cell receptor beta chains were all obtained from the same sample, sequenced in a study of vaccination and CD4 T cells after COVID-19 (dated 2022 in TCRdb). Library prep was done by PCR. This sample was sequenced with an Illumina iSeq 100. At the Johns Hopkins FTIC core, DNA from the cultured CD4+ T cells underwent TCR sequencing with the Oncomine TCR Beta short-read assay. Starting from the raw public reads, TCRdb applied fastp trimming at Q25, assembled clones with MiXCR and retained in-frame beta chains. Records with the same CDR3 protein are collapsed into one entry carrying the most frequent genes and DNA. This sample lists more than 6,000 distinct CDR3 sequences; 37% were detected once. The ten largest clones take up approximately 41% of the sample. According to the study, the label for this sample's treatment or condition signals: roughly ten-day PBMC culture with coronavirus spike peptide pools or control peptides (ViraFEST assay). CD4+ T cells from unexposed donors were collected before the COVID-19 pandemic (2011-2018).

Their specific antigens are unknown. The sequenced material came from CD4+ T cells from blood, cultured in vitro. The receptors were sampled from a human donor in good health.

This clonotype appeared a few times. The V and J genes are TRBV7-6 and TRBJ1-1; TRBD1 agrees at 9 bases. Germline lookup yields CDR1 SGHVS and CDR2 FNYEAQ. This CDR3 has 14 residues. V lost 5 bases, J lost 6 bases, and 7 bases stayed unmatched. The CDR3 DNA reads TGTGCCAGCAGCATCGGACAGGGGATCTCTGAAGCTTTCTTT. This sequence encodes CASSIGQGISEAFF.

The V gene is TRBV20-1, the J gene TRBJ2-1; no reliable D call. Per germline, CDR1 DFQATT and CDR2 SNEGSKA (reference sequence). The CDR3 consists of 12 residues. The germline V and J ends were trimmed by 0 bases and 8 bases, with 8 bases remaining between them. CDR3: CSAREDTDEQFF. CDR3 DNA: TGCAGTGCTAGAGAGGATACGGATGAGCAGTTCTTC.

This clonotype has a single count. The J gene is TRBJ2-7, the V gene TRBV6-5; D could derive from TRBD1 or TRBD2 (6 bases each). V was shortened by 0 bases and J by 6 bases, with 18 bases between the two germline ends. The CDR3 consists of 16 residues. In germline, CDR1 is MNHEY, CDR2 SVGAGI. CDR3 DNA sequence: TGTGCCAGCAGTTACTCCAGTAGGGGGACTTCTTTCGAGCAGTACTTC. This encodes CASSYSSRGTSFEQYF.

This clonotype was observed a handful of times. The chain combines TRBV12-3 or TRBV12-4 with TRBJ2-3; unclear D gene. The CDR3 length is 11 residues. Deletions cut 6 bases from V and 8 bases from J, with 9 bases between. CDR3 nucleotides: TGTGCCAGCAGGGCGGCAGGTACGCAGTATTTT. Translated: CASRAAGTQYF.

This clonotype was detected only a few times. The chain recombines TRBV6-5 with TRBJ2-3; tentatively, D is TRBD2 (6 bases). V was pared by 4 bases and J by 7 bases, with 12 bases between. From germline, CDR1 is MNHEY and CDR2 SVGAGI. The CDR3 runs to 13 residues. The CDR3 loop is CASSWDLLNTQYF. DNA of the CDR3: TGTGCCAGCAGTTGGGACTTGCTCAATACGCAGTATTTT.

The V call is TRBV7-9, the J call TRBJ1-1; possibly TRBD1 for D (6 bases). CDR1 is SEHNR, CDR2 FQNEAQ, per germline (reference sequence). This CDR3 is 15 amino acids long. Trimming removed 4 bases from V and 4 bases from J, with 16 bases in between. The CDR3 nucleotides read TGTGCCAGCAGCTCTGACAGGTCCACGGGCACTGAAGCTTTCTTT. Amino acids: CASSSDRSTGTEAFF.

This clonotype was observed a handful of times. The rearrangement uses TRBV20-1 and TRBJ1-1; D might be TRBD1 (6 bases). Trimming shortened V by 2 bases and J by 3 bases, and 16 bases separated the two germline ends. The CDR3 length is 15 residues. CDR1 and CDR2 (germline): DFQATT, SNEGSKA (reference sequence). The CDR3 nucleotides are TGCAGTGCTAGAAACTCCAGGGGCATTGACACTGAAGCTTTCTTT. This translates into CSARNSRGIDTEAFF.

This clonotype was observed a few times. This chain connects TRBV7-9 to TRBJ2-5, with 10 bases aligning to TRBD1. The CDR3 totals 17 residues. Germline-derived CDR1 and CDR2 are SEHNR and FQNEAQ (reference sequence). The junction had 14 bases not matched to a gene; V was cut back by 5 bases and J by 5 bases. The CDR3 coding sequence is TGTGCCAGCAGCACGACAGGGGGCGGGCTAGGAGAGGAGACCCAGTACTTC. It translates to CASSTTGGGLGEETQYF.

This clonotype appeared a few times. In nucleotides, the CDR3 is TGCAGTGCTAGAGCTGGCCCCACTGAAGCTTTCTTT. It is translated as CSARAGPTEAFF. The chain carries TRBV20-1 and TRBJ1-1; D unclear. Germline CDR1 and CDR2: DFQATT and SNEGSKA (reference sequence). V was trimmed by 1 base and J by 4 bases, leaving 7 bases between them. The CDR3 runs to 12 residues.

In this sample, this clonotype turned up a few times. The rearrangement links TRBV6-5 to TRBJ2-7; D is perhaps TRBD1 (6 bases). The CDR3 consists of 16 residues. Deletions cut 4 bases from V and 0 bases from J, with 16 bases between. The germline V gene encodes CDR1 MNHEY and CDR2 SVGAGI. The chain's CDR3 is CASSFSTGLSSYEQYF. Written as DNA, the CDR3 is TGTGCCAGCAGTTTTTCGACAGGACTTAGCTCCTACGAGCAGTACTTC.

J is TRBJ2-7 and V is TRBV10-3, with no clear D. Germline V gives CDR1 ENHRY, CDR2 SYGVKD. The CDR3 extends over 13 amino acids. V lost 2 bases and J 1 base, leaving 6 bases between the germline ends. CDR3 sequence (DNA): TGTGCCATCAGTGAGGACGGTTCCTACGAGCAGTACTTC. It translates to CAISEDGSYEQYF.

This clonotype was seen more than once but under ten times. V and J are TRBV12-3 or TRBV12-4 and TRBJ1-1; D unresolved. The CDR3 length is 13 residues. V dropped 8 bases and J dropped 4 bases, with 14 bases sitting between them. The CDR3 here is CASGPFWGTEAFF. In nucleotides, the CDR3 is TGTGCCAGCGGTCCTTTTTGGGGCACTGAAGCTTTCTTT.

The CDR3 reads CASTSRGVNTEAFF. CDR3 sequence (DNA): TGTGCCAGTACTTCCAGGGGGGTCAACACTGAAGCTTTCTTT. The chain is built from TRBV19 and TRBJ1-1; TRBD1 aligns across 7 bases. This CDR3 region has 14 residues. CDR1 LNHDA and CDR2 SQIVND come from the germline V gene (reference sequence). J lost 2 bases, V lost 7 bases, and 7 bases had no gene match.

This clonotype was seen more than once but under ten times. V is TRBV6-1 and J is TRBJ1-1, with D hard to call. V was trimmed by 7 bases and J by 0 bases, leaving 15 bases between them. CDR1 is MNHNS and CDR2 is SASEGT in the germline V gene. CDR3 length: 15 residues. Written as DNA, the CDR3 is TGTGCCAGCATTCCAACGAGTGTAATGAACACTGAAGCTTTCTTT. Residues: CASIPTSVMNTEAFF.

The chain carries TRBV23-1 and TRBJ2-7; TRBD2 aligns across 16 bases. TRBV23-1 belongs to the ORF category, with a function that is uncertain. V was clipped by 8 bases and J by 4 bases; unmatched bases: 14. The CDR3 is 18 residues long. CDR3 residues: CASYTRNGTSGGAYEQYF. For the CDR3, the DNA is TGCGCCAGCTATACCCGTAATGGGACTAGCGGGGGGGCGTACGAGCAGTACTTC.

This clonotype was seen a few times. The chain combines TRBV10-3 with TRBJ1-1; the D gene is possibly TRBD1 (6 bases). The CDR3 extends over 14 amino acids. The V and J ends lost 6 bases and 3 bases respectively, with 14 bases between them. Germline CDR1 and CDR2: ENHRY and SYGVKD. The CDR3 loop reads CAISLQGLDTEAFF. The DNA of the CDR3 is TGTGCCATCAGCCTACAGGGCCTAGACACTGAAGCTTTCTTT.

CDR3 sequence reads: CASSEGGEGYTF. DNA of the CDR3: TGTGCCAGCAGTGAAGGGGGTGAAGGCTACACCTTC. The chain uses TRBV25-1 and TRBJ1-2, with D possibly being TRBD1 (5 bases). CDR3 length equals 12 residues. Trimming removed 2 bases at V and 8 bases at J, with 9 bases between. Germline lookup yields CDR1 MGHDK and CDR2 SYGVNS.

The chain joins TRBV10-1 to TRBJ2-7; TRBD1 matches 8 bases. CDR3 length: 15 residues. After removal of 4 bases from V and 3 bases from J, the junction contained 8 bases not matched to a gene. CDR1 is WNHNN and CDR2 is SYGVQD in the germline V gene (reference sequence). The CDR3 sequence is CASSAYRTGSYEQYF. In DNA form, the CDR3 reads TGCGCCAGCAGTGCCTACAGGACAGGGAGCTACGAGCAGTACTTC.